A single T cell receptor (beta chain) is shown here with its context. Its antigen remains unknown. This sample is part of a study of PD-1 blockade in classical Hodgkin lymphoma. Study results and limitations: Excluded were patients who started nivolumab under 1 year after ASCT, a group that had lower diversity. Reports described newly diagnosed patients as having lower baseline TCR diversity than healthy donors. The CD4+ diversity rise by C4D1 was clearest in complete responders.

Time point denoted: cycle 4 day 1 (C4D1), after 6 weeks of nivolumab. Every patient was affected by relapse after autologous stem cell transplantation, while exposure to brentuximab vedotin was not uniform. Patients showed best responses of complete response, partial response or progressive disease. Germline V gives CDR1 MNHEY, CDR2 SMNVEV (reference sequence). This CDR3 has 16 amino acids. V gave up 3 bases and J gave up 1 base, with 13 bases separating them. The table came from immunoSEQ multiplex PCR; TCRdb's copy has only in-frame clones and leaves some out. The top ten hold around 8% of the sample, which has around 60,000 clones, around nine tenths seen once.

J is TRBJ2-1 and V is TRBV27; possibly TRBD2 for D (6 bases). The sequences come from peripheral blood mononuclear cells (PBMCs), collected before the fourth cycle of nivolumab. This receptor was obtained from a human donor with classical Hodgkin lymphoma. The CDR3 bases are TGTGCCAGCAGTTTTGTATTGGGGGGTTCCTACAATGAGCAGTTCTTC. Amino acid sequence: CASSFVLGGSYNEQFF.